This TCR beta chain was documented in a study of blood T cell repertoires in COVID-19. Here immunoSEQ multiplex PCR was the method, and the copy in TCRdb shows in-frame clones only, minus some. The sample carries approximately 670,000 clones, 85% to 90% recorded once. V lost 4 bases and J lost 7, with 15 bases in between. The CDR3 contains 14 residues. CDR1 is SGHDT, CDR2 YYEEEE, per germline. The sample was peripheral blood. The rearrangement uses TRBV5-6 and TRBJ1-5, with D perhaps TRBD1 (6 bases). The TCR comes from a woman aged 18-29 years with acute or convalescent COVID-19. In DNA, the CDR3 is TGTGCCAGCAGCCCAGGGGTGGGCGAACAGCCCCAGCATTTT. Protein: CASSPGVGEQPQHF.